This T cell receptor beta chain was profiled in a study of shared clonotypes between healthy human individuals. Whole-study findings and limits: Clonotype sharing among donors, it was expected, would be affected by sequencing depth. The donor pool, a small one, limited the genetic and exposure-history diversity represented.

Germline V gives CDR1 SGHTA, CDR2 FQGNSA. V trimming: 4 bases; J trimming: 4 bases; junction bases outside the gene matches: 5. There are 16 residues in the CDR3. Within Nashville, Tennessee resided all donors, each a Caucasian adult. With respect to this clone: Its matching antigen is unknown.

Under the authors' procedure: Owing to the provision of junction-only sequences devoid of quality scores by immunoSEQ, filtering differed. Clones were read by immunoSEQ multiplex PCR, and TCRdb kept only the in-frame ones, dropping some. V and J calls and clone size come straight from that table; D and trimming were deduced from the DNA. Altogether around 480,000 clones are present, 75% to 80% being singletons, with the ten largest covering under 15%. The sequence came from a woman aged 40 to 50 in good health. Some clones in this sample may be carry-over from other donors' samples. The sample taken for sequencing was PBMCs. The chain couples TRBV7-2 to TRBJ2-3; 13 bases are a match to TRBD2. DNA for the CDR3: TGTGCCAGCAGCTCATTAGGACTAGCGGGAGCAGATACGCAGTATTTT. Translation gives CASSSLGLAGADTQYF.